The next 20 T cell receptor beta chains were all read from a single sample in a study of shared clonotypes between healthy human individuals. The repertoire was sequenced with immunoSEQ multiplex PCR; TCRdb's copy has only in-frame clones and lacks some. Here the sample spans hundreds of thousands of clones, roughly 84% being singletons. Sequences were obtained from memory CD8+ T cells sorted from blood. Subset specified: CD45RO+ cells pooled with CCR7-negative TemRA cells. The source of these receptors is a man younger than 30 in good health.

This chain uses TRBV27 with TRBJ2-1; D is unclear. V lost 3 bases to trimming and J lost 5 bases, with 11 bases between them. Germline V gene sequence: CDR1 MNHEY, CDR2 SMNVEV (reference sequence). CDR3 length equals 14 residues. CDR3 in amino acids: CASSFSAQNNEQFF. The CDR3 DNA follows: TGTGCCAGCAGTTTCTCCGCTCAAAACAATGAGCAGTTCTTC.

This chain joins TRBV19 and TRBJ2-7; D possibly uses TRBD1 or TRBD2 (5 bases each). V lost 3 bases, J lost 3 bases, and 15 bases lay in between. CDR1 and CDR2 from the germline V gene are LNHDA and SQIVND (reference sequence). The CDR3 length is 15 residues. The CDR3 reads CASSMKRGGGYEQYF. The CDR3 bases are TGTGCCAGTAGTATGAAGCGCGGTGGGGGCTACGAGCAGTACTTC.

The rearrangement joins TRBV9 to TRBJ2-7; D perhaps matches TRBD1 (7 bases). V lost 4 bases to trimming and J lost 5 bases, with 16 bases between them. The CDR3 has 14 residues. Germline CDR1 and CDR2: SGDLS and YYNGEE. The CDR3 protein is CASSPRQGGNEQYF. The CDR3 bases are TGTGCCAGCAGCCCCCGACAGGGAGGCAACGAGCAGTACTTC.

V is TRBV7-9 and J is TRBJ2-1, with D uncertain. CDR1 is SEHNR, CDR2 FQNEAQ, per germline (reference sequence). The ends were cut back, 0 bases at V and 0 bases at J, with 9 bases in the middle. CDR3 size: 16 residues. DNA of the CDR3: TGTGCCAGCAGCTTAGCACAGTTCAGCTCCTACAATGAGCAGTTCTTC. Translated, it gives CASSLAQFSSYNEQFF.

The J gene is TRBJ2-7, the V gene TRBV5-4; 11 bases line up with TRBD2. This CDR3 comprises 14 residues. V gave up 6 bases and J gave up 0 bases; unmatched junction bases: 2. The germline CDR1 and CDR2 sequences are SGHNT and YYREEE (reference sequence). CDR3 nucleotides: TGTGCCAGCACCACTAGCGGGAGCTCCTACGAGCAGTACTTC. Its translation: CASTTSGSSYEQYF.

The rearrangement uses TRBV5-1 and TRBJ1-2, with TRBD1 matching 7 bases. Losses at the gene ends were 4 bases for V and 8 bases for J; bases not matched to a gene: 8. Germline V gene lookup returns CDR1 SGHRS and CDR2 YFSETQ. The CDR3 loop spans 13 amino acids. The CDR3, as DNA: TGCGCCAGCAGCCAGACAGGGCCCGACGGCTACACCTTC. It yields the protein CASSQTGPDGYTF.

CDR3 protein: CASSPRLASTSYNEQFF. The CDR3 DNA reads as TGTGCCAGCAGCCCACGACTAGCGTCAACCTCCTACAATGAGCAGTTCTTC. This chain links TRBV13 with TRBJ2-1, with 8 nucleotides matching TRBD2. Looked up from germline, CDR1 is PRHDT and CDR2 is FYEKMQ (reference sequence). The V gene end was trimmed by 5 bases and the J gene end by 0 bases; junction bases not matched to a gene: 9. The CDR3 spans 17 residues.

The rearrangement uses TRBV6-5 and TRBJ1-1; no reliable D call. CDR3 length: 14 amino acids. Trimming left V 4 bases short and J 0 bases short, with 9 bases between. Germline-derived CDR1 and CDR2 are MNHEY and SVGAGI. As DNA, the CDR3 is TGTGCCAGCAGTTTAGAACAGCTGAACACTGAAGCTTTCTTT. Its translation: CASSLEQLNTEAFF.

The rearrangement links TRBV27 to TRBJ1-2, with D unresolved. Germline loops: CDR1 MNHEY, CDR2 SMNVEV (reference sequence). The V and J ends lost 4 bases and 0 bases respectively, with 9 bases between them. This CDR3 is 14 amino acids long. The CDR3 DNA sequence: TGTGCCAGCAGTTCCAGGCAGGCTAACTATGGCTACACCTTC. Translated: CASSSRQANYGYTF.

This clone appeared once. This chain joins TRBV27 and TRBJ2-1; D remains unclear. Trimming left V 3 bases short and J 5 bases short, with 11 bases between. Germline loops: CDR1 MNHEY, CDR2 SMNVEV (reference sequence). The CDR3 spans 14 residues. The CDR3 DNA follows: TGTGCCAGCAGTTTCCTTCCTTCTAACAATGAGCAGTTCTTC. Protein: CASSFLPSNNEQFF.

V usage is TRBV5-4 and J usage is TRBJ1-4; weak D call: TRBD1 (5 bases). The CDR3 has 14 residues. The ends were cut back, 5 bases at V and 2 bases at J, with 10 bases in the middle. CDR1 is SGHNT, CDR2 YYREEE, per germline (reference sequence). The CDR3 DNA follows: TGTGCCAGCAGGCTATGGGGGACTAATGAAAAACTGTTTTTT. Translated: CASRLWGTNEKLFF. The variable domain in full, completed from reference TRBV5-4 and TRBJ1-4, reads ETGVTQSPTHLIKTRGQQVTLRCSSQSGHNTVSWYQQALGQGPQFIFQYYREEENGRGNFPPRFSGLQFPNYSSELNVNALELDDSALYLCASRLWGTNEKLFFGSGTQLSVL.

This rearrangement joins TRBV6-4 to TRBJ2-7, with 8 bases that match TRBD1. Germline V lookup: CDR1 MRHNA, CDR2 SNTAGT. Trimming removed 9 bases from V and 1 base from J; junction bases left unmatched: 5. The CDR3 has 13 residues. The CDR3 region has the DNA TGTGCCAGGGACAGGGACCCTTCCTACGAGCAGTACTTC. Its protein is CARDRDPSYEQYF.

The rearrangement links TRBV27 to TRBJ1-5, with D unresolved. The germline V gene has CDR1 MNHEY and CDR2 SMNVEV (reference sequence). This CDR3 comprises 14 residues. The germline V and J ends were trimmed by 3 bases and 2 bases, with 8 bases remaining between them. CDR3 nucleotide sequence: TGTGCCAGCAGTTTTCGACACGGCAATCAGCCCCAGCATTTT. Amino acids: CASSFRHGNQPQHF.

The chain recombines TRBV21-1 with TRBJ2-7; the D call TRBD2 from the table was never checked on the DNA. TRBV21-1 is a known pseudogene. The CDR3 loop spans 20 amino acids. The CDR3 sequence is CASSTSAGGLTSGTSYEQYF. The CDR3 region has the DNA TGTGCCAGCAGCACATCCGCGGGGGGACTGACTAGCGGTACATCCTACGAGCAGTACTTC.

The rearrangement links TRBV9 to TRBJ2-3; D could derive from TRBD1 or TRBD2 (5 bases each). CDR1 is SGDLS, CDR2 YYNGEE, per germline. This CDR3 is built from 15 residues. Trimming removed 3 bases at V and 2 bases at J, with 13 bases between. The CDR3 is CASSAGTTITDTQYF. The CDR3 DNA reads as TGTGCCAGCAGCGCCGGGACCACTATCACAGATACGCAGTATTTT.

The CDR3 DNA reads TGTGCCAGCAGTCCGAACAGGGAAAGCAATCAGCCCCAGCATTTT. Protein product: CASSPNRESNQPQHF. V usage is TRBV28 and J usage is TRBJ1-5; D may be TRBD1 (6 bases). The CDR3 extends over 15 amino acids. CDR1 is MDHEN, CDR2 SYDVKM, per germline. V lost 5 bases and J lost 1, with 12 bases in between. The full variable domain, in which reference TRBV28 and TRBJ1-5 provide the parts outside the CDR3, is DVKVTQSSRYLVKRTGEKVFLECVQDMDHENMFWYRQDPGLGLRLIYFSYDVKMKEKGDIPEGYSVSREKKERFSLILESASTNQTSMYLCASSPNRESNQPQHFGDGTRLSIL.

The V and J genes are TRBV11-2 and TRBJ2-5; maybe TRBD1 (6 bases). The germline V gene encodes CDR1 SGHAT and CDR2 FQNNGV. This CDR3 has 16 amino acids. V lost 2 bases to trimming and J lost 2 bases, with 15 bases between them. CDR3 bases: TGTGCCAGCAGCTTACGCCTGGGGGCAGTACAAGAGACCCAGTACTTC. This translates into CASSLRLGAVQETQYF.

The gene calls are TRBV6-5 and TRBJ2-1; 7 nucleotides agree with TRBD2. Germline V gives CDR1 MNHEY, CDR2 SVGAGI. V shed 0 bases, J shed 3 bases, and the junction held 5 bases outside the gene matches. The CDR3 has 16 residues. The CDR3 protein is CASSYSSGVVYNEQFF. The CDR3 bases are TGTGCCAGCAGTTACTCGAGCGGGGTGGTCTACAATGAGCAGTTCTTC.

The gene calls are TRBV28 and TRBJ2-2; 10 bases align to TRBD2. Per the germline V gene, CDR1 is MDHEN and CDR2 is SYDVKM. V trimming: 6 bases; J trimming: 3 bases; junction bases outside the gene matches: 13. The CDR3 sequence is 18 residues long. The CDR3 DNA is TGTGCCAGCAGGAGATTCGGGCTAGCGGGGGAGCACACCGGGGAGCTGTTTTTT. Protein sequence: CASRRFGLAGEHTGELFF.

CDR3 residues: CASSAMRLGGRFGELFF. The CDR3 nucleotides are TGTGCCAGCAGCGCGATGCGGTTAGGGGGACGCTTCGGGGAGCTGTTTTTT. The chain joins TRBV9 to TRBJ2-2, with D tentatively TRBD1 (6 bases). Germline CDR1 and CDR2: SGDLS and YYNGEE. CDR3 length equals 17 residues. V dropped 3 bases and J dropped 7 bases, with 22 bases sitting between them.